The 12 T cell receptor beta chains below all came from one sample that was sequenced in a study of shared clonotypes between healthy human individuals. Here immunoSEQ multiplex PCR was the method, and the copy in TCRdb shows in-frame clones only, minus some. This sample yields some 1.5 million clones, of which 95% to 99% are seen a single time; 0.4% to 0.55% belongs to the top ten. Material for sequencing was naive CD4+ T cells sorted from blood. Subset given: CD45RA+ positively selected. These receptors all stem from a young man in good health.

This rearrangement joins TRBV5-4 to TRBJ2-2; 11 nucleotides align to TRBD2. The junction had 5 bases not matched to a gene; V was cut back by 3 bases and J by 4 bases. This CDR3 contains 16 residues. CDR1 and CDR2 (germline): SGHNT, YYREEE (reference sequence). The CDR3, as DNA: TGTGCCAGCAGCTCGGGGACTAGCGGATTCACCGGGGAGCTGTTTTTT. Translated, it gives CASSSGTSGFTGELFF.

The gene calls are TRBV9 and TRBJ2-2, with 9 bases lining up with TRBD2. The CDR3 loop spans 18 amino acids. The V gene end was trimmed by 0 bases and the J gene end by 4 bases; junction bases not matched to a gene: 10. The germline gives CDR1 SGDLS, CDR2 YYNGEE. The CDR3: CASSVDPRGGGITGELFF. CDR3 in DNA: TGTGCCAGCAGCGTAGACCCGCGGGGGGGAGGAATCACCGGGGAGCTGTTTTTT.

V gene TRBV5-1 combines with J gene TRBJ2-1; 9 bases align to TRBD1. The V gene's germline CDR1 is SGHRS and CDR2 YFSETQ. Trimming cost V 4 bases and J 7 bases; bases outside gene matches: 24. This CDR3 region has 20 residues. CDR3 coding DNA: TGCGCCAGCAGCCGGTATGGGGCGGTGGCTGGGACAGGGCGGTTGAATGAGCAGTTCTTC. Amino acids: CASSRYGAVAGTGRLNEQFF.

This clone is a singleton in its sample. V and J are TRBV11-2 and TRBJ1-4; 9 bases align to TRBD1. This CDR3 contains 14 residues. CDR1 is SGHAT, CDR2 FQNNGV, per germline. Losses at the gene ends were 4 bases for V and 6 bases for J; bases not matched to a gene: 3. The CDR3 region is CASSSRDRDEKLFF. The CDR3 DNA reads TGTGCCAGCAGCTCCCGGGACAGGGATGAAAAACTGTTTTTT. Full variable domain (missing parts from reference TRBV11-2 and TRBJ1-4): EAGVAQSPRYKIIEKRQSVAFWCNPISGHATLYWYQQILGQGPKLLIQFQNNGVVDDSQLPKDRFSAERLKGVDSTLKIQPAKLEDSAVYLCASSSRDRDEKLFFGSGTQLSVL.

This chain joins TRBV29-1 and TRBJ2-7; 8 nucleotides align to TRBD1. J was trimmed by 4 bases and V by 4 bases; bases with no gene match: 9. The germline V gene encodes CDR1 SQVTM and CDR2 ANQGSEA. The CDR3 length is 14 residues. CDR3 DNA: TGCAGCGTTGGGCGGGACAGGACCCTATACGAGCAGTACTTC. Translation gives CSVGRDRTLYEQYF.

The genes are TRBV7-9 and TRBJ2-6, with D unclear. V was shortened by 0 bases and J by 0 bases, with 12 bases between the two germline ends. CDR1 is SEHNR, CDR2 FQNEAQ, per germline (reference sequence). There are 18 residues in the CDR3. The CDR3 DNA is TGTGCCAGCAGCTTAGCTAGGAATTCCCCCTCTGGGGCCAACGTCCTGACTTTC. It specifies CASSLARNSPSGANVLTF. The full variable domain, in which reference TRBV7-9 and TRBJ2-6 provide the parts outside the CDR3, is DTGVSQNPRHKITKRGQNVTFRCDPISEHNRLYWYRQTLGQGPEFLTYFQNEAQLEKSRLLSDRFSAERPKGSFSTLEIQRTEQGDSAMYLCASSLARNSPSGANVLTFGAGSRLTVL.

On this clone itself: Other DNA sequences in this sample translate to the same CDR3. The chain recombines TRBV6-6 with TRBJ1-5, with D hard to call. CDR1 and CDR2 (germline): MNHNY, SVGAGI (reference sequence). This CDR3 has 15 amino acids. Trimming left V 0 bases short and J 1 base short, with 7 bases between. This CDR3 reads CASSYSGGSNQPQHF. CDR3 sequence (DNA): TGTGCCAGCAGTTACTCGGGAGGAAGCAATCAGCCCCAGCATTTT.

This CDR3 is CASSRQGPSEQFF. CDR3 sequence (DNA): TGTGCCAGCAGCCGACAGGGCCCCAGTGAGCAGTTCTTC. The J gene is TRBJ2-1, the V gene TRBV7-3; TRBD1 agrees at 7 bases. V lost 5 bases, J lost 9 bases, and 7 bases stayed unmatched. The germline gives CDR1 SGHTA, CDR2 FQGTGA. This CDR3 comprises 13 residues. The full variable domain, completed using reference TRBV7-3 and TRBJ2-1, is GAGVSQTPSNKVTEKGKYVELRCDPISGHTALYWYRQSLGQGPEFLIYFQGTGAADDSGLPNDRFFAVRPEGSVSTLKIQRTERGDSAVYLCASSRQGPSEQFFGPGTRLTVL.

The chain employs TRBV19 and TRBJ2-1; tentative D call: TRBD1 (5 bases). Trimming removed 2 bases at V and 2 bases at J, with 16 bases between. CDR1 and CDR2 from the germline V gene are LNHDA and SQIVND (reference sequence). CDR3 size: 17 residues. The CDR3 protein is CASSIRAEMGPYNEQFF. CDR3 coding DNA: TGTGCCAGTAGTATACGGGCCGAGATGGGGCCCTACAATGAGCAGTTCTTC.

This sequence joins TRBV30 and TRBJ2-7; maybe TRBD1 (5 bases). CDR3 length: 14 amino acids. V was trimmed by 2 bases and J by 1 base, leaving 12 bases between them. Per the germline V gene, CDR1 is GTSNPN and CDR2 is SVGIG (reference sequence). The CDR3 sequence is CAWSPHRPSYEQYF. The CDR3 region has the DNA TGTGCCTGGAGTCCCCACAGGCCTTCCTACGAGCAGTACTTC.

The genes are TRBV5-1 and TRBJ2-1, with 10 bases lining up with TRBD2. The CDR3 consists of 16 residues. Trimming cost V 6 bases and J 7 bases; bases outside gene matches: 13. Per germline, CDR1 SGHRS and CDR2 YFSETQ. The CDR3 region has the DNA TGCGCCAGCACCCCAAGCCTAGCGGGAGTGCGAAATGAGCAGTTCTTC. It yields the protein CASTPSLAGVRNEQFF. Variable domain in full (rest from reference TRBV5-1 and TRBJ2-1): KAGVTQTPRYLIKTRGQQVTLSCSPISGHRSVSWYQQTPGQGLQFLFEYFSETQRNKGNFPGRFSGRQFSNSRSEMNVSTLELGDSALYLCASTPSLAGVRNEQFFGPGTRLTVL.

This chain uses TRBV13 with TRBJ2-6; D not resolved. CDR1 PRHDT and CDR2 FYEKMQ come from the germline V gene (reference sequence). CDR3 length: 16 residues. V lost 6 bases, J lost 1 base, and 13 bases lay in between. The CDR3 DNA reads as TGTGCCAGCAGTGAGTTATTTGTTTCTGGGGCCAACGTCCTGACTTTC. Amino acids: CASSELFVSGANVLTF.